This TCR beta chain emerged from a study of response to subunit inactivated influenza vaccine. Findings and caveats of the study: That few new T cells are recruited by each seasonal influenza vaccination was the authors' suggestion.

Concerning this clonotype itself: The antigen is unknown.

With 0 bases clipped from V and 6 bases from J, the junction kept 9 bases outside the gene matches. CDR1 is LGHNA and CDR2 is YNFKEQ in the germline V gene. CDR3 size: 17 residues. TCRdb reanalysed the RT-PCR reads using MiXCR and keeps one entry per CDR3 protein. The data show fewer than 700,000 distinct CDR3 sequences, under 15% seen once. The sequenced sample was PBMCs from blood, obtained more than 35 days after vaccination. The sequence was collected from a man aged 50 or older who received an inactivated influenza vaccine. V and J are TRBV4-2 and TRBJ1-4; 8 bases are shared with TRBD1. CDR3 DNA: TGTGCCAGCAGCCAAGAGGCCAGGGGGCGGAGTGATGAAAAACTGTTTTTT. As protein: CASSQEARGRSDEKLFF.